The T cell receptor (beta chain) described here comes from a study of CD8 T cells in ankylosing spondylitis. As to this clonotype: Antigen specificity is unknown.

Germline CDR1 and CDR2: KGHDR and SFDVKD. With 0 bases removed from V and 5 bases from J, the gap between germline ends came to 9 bases. The length of the CDR3 is 14 residues. Study-wide results and limits: Matched synovial fluid from ankylosing spondylitis patients was reported to be enriched for disease-linked clones. Peripheral blood held disease-linked clones only at relatively low frequency, and these were CD8+.

Quantitative 5'-RACE with molecular barcodes generated TCR beta libraries. TCRdb reanalysed the 5' RACE reads using MiXCR and keeps one entry per CDR3 protein. The sample has more than 150,000 distinct CDR3 sequences, about 18% seen once. The receptor was isolated from a male donor between 5 and 29 years old with ankylosing spondylitis or in good health (not recorded which). The rearrangement joins TRBV24-1 to TRBJ2-5; TRBD2 might be the D (6 bases). Source material: blood, either unsorted or a sorted T cell fraction (not recorded which). CDR3 in DNA: TGTGCCACCAGTGATTTGGGACTACCTGAGACCCAGTACTTC. This encodes CATSDLGLPETQYF.